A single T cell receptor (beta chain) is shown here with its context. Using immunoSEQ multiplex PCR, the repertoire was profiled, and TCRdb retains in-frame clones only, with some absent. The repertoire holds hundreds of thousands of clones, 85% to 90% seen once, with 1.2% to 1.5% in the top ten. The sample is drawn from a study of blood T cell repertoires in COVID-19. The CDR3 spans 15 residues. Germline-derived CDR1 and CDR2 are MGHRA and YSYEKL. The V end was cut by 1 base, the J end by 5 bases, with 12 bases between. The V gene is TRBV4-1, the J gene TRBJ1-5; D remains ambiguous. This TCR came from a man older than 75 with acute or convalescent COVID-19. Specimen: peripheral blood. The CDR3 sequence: CASSQGVAFDQPQHF. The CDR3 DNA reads TGCGCCAGCAGCCAAGGTGTAGCTTTCGATCAGCCCCAGCATTTT.